This TCR beta chain is from a study of shared clonotypes between healthy human individuals. Every one of the donors was a Caucasian adult that lived in Nashville, Tennessee. Every subset had its genomic DNA shared out evenly among several immunoSEQ plates. This table comes from immunoSEQ multiplex PCR, and its TCRdb copy is limited to in-frame clones, with some not included. Among millions of clones, over 90% were seen once, and the ten largest hold about 0.39%. This clone was observed a single time. This sample includes further DNA sequences coding for the same CDR3. The receptor was derived from a man aged 18 to 30 in good health. Some clones in this sample may be carry-over from other donors' samples. The sequenced sample consisted of naive CD4+ T cells from PBMCs. Subset described: CD45RA+ positively selected.

The CDR3 sequence: CASSSTGFYEQYF. DNA of the CDR3: TGTGCCAGCAGCTCAACAGGGTTCTACGAGCAGTACTTC. V gene TRBV7-9 combines with J gene TRBJ2-7, with D perhaps matching TRBD1 (6 bases). Between the trimmed V and J ends, which lost 4 bases and 3 bases, there was a span of 10 bases. Germline V gene data show CDR1 as SEHNR and CDR2 as FQNEAQ (reference sequence). The CDR3 is 13 residues long.